This is a list of T cell receptor beta chains from one sample in a study of regulatory T cells in long-lasting Graves disease. Each CDR3 protein is one row after TCRdb ran MiXCR on the multiplex PCR reads. This table has around 500,000 distinct CDR3 sequences, about 13% appearing once. This sample was shared with a second study, whose subject was T cells in Graves' hyperthyroidism and ophthalmopathy.

The material sequenced was peripheral blood mononuclear cells (PBMCs), taken at new diagnosis, from a patient treated with antithyroid drugs. The origin of the receptors is a man between 25 and 39 years old with Graves disease. Each CDR3 is given with its conserved first and last residue. The D gene is left open where the match is weak. For some rows the clone size is stated as once, few or many, or as a class when expanded; others skip it.

v_call: TRBV7-3
d_call: -
clone_size: -
j_call: TRBJ1-1
cdr3_aa: CASSPRATMNTEAFF
cdr3_nt: TGTGCCAGCAGCCCCAGGGCAACAATGAACACTGAAGCTTTCTTT

v_call: TRBV19
d_call: -
clone_size: -
j_call: TRBJ2-3
cdr3_aa: CASRLLAGQSDTQYF
cdr3_nt: TGTGCCAGTCGTCTGTTGGCGGGTCAGTCGGATACGCAGTATTTT

v_call: TRBV2
d_call: TRBD2
clone_size: -
j_call: TRBJ2-3
cdr3_aa: CASKWASGRTDTQYF
cdr3_nt: TGTGCCAGCAAGTGGGCTAGCGGGCGCACAGATACGCAGTATTTT

v_call: TRBV9
d_call: TRBD2
clone_size: -
j_call: TRBJ2-1
cdr3_aa: CASSDGLADNEQFF
cdr3_nt: TGTGCCAGCAGCGACGGACTAGCGGACAATGAGCAGTTCTTC

v_call: TRBV11-2
d_call: TRBD1
clone_size: many
j_call: TRBJ1-2
cdr3_aa: CASSPQGQAPYGYTF
cdr3_nt: TGTGCCAGCAGCCCACAGGGGCAGGCACCCTATGGCTACACCTTC

v_call: TRBV9
d_call: -
clone_size: few
j_call: TRBJ2-1
cdr3_aa: CASSVAPSGNEQFF
cdr3_nt: TGTGCCAGCAGCGTAGCTCCGTCTGGCAATGAGCAGTTCTTC

v_call: TRBV20-1
d_call: TRBD1
clone_size: many
j_call: TRBJ2-1
cdr3_aa: CSARDRGRSSYNEQFF
cdr3_nt: TGCAGTGCTAGAGACAGGGGGCGAAGCTCCTACAATGAGCAGTTCTTC

v_call: TRBV5-5
d_call: -
clone_size: -
j_call: TRBJ1-3
cdr3_aa: CASSLITGGNTIYF
cdr3_nt: TGTGCCAGCAGCTTAATAACAGGAGGAAACACCATATATTTT

v_call: TRBV20-1
d_call: -
clone_size: few
j_call: TRBJ2-7
cdr3_aa: CSARSGSYEQYF
cdr3_nt: TGCAGTGCTAGGTCCGGGAGCTACGAGCAGTACTTC

v_call: TRBV4-1
d_call: -
clone_size: few
j_call: TRBJ2-1
cdr3_aa: CASSHLYNEQFF
cdr3_nt: TGCGCCAGCAGCCATTTGTACAATGAGCAGTTCTTC

v_call: TRBV29-1
d_call: TRBD2
clone_size: -
j_call: TRBJ2-3
cdr3_aa: CSVDLAGGADTQYF
cdr3_nt: TGCAGCGTTGATTTGGCGGGAGGTGCAGATACGCAGTATTTT

v_call: TRBV19
d_call: -
clone_size: few
j_call: TRBJ1-5
cdr3_aa: CASSIESGRAYQPQHF
cdr3_nt: TGTGCCAGTAGTATAGAATCGGGCAGGGCGTACCAGCCCCAGCATTTT

v_call: TRBV27
d_call: TRBD1
clone_size: many
j_call: TRBJ1-1
cdr3_aa: CASSFQGASTEAFF
cdr3_nt: TGTGCCAGCAGTTTTCAGGGGGCTAGCACTGAAGCTTTCTTT

v_call: TRBV11-2
d_call: TRBD1
clone_size: many
j_call: TRBJ1-2
cdr3_aa: CASSPDRGNYGYTF
cdr3_nt: TGTGCCAGCAGTCCCGACAGGGGGAACTATGGCTACACCTTC

v_call: TRBV11-3
d_call: TRBD2
clone_size: many
j_call: TRBJ2-3
cdr3_aa: CASSRGLAGLTGTDTQYF
cdr3_nt: TGTGCCAGCAGCCGGGGACTAGCGGGTTTAACCGGCACAGATACGCAGTATTTT

v_call: TRBV10-3
d_call: TRBD2
clone_size: -
j_call: TRBJ2-3
cdr3_aa: CVITGEGSTDTQYF
cdr3_nt: TGTGTCATCACGGGGGAGGGCAGCACAGATACGCAGTATTTT

v_call: TRBV7-6
d_call: TRBD1
clone_size: -
j_call: TRBJ2-7
cdr3_aa: CASSPPTGGTGEQYF
cdr3_nt: TGTGCCAGCAGCCCACCGACAGGGGGAACGGGGGAGCAGTACTTC

v_call: TRBV12-3/TRBV12-4
d_call: TRBD2
clone_size: many
j_call: TRBJ2-3
cdr3_aa: CASRVTSGSTDTQYF
cdr3_nt: TGTGCCAGCAGGGTGACTAGCGGGAGCACAGATACGCAGTATTTT

v_call: TRBV7-9
d_call: -
clone_size: few
j_call: TRBJ2-1
cdr3_aa: CASSFGPPGDEQFF
cdr3_nt: TGTGCCAGCAGCTTTGGGCCCCCCGGGGATGAGCAGTTCTTC

v_call: TRBV19
d_call: TRBD1
clone_size: many
j_call: TRBJ1-5
cdr3_aa: CASTLTGGGQPQHF
cdr3_nt: TGTGCCAGTACCTTAACAGGGGGCGGGCAGCCCCAGCATTTT

v_call: TRBV11-1
d_call: -
clone_size: many
j_call: TRBJ2-1
cdr3_aa: CASSAPGTGFHEQFF
cdr3_nt: TGTGCCAGCAGCGCCCCCGGCACAGGGTTTCATGAGCAGTTCTTC

v_call: TRBV3-1
d_call: TRBD2
clone_size: many
j_call: TRBJ2-1
cdr3_aa: CASSHTSGIDEQFF
cdr3_nt: TGTGCCAGCAGCCACACTAGCGGGATCGATGAGCAGTTCTTC

v_call: TRBV12-3/TRBV12-4
d_call: -
clone_size: few
j_call: TRBJ2-3
cdr3_aa: CASSFPVRGTDTQYF
cdr3_nt: TGTGCCAGCAGTTTCCCCGTTAGAGGCACAGATACGCAGTATTTT

v_call: TRBV20-1
d_call: TRBD2
clone_size: -
j_call: TRBJ2-5
cdr3_aa: CSAGTSAPTQYF
cdr3_nt: TGCAGTGCCGGGACTAGCGCCCCGACCCAGTACTTC